Each of the 27 T cell receptor beta chains below was sequenced from the same sample in a study of T-cell reconstitution after alpha-beta-depleted transplantation in children. Construction of the TCRbeta library involved unique molecular identifiers. A single record per CDR3 protein comes from TCRdb applying MiXCR to the PCR reads. Among about 500,000 distinct CDR3 sequences listed, 30% to 35% were seen once. Sequencing was performed on PBMCs from the stem cell graft donor, taken from the stem cell graft. These receptors were taken from a human donor who donated a stem cell graft to a child with aplastic anemia.

V gene TRBV30 combines with J gene TRBJ2-3; tentative D call: TRBD2 (6 bases). Trimming took off 2 bases at V and 7 bases at J, with 19 bases between the two ends. There are 15 residues in the CDR3. The germline V gene encodes CDR1 GTSNPN and CDR2 SVGIG (reference sequence). The CDR3 nucleotides are TGTGCCTGGAGTCCGTGGCGGCCGGAGGGGAATACGCAGTATTTT. Its protein is CAWSPWRPEGNTQYF.

This chain connects TRBV7-6 to TRBJ2-2, with D possibly matching TRBD2 (5 bases). Germline V gene lookup returns CDR1 SGHVS and CDR2 FNYEAQ. V was clipped by 6 bases and J by 0 bases, with 14 bases between them. The CDR3 extends over 16 amino acids. DNA for the CDR3: TGTGCCAGCAGTAGAAACGGAGGAGCGAACACCGGGGAGCTGTTTTTT. This gives the protein CASSRNGGANTGELFF.

This clonotype was found a few times. V gene TRBV5-1 combines with J gene TRBJ2-1, with 7 bases aligning to TRBD2. In germline, CDR1 is SGHRS, CDR2 YFSETQ. With V trimmed by 1 base and J by 5 bases, 3 bases remained unmatched. The CDR3 contains 14 residues. The CDR3 DNA reads TGCGCCAGCAGCTTGCCGGGGACTAACAATGAGCAGTTCTTC. Amino acids: CASSLPGTNNEQFF.

This clonotype was detected a few times. V gene TRBV6-5 combines with J gene TRBJ2-1, with TRBD2 matching 13 bases. The V and J ends lost 4 bases and 5 bases, in that order; junction bases with no gene match: 5. This CDR3 contains 16 residues. Per the germline V gene, CDR1 is MNHEY and CDR2 is SVGAGI. CDR3 loop: CASSSPGTSGDNEQFF. The DNA for the CDR3 is TGTGCCAGCAGTTCCCCTGGGACTAGCGGGGACAATGAGCAGTTCTTC.

V and J are TRBV20-1 and TRBJ2-1, with 7 bases matching TRBD2. Trimming removed 4 bases from V and 8 bases from J; junction bases left unmatched: 11. Germline V gene sequence: CDR1 DFQATT, CDR2 SNEGSKA (reference sequence). This CDR3 comprises 14 residues. This CDR3 is CSAKSGLVGYEQFF. The CDR3 nucleotides read TGCAGTGCTAAATCAGGACTAGTAGGCTATGAGCAGTTCTTC.

This clonotype was observed many times. The chain combines TRBV20-1 with TRBJ2-1, with 9 nucleotides matching TRBD2. The trim removed 0 bases at V and 6 bases at J, leaving 9 bases unmatched. The CDR3 is made up of 16 amino acids. CDR1 DFQATT and CDR2 SNEGSKA come from the germline V gene (reference sequence). CDR3 residues: CSARDSDSGSGNEQFF. The CDR3 DNA reads as TGCAGTGCTAGAGATAGTGATAGCGGGAGCGGCAATGAGCAGTTCTTC.

This clonotype was picked up a small number of times. The rearrangement joins TRBV7-8 to TRBJ2-7, with TRBD2 matching 13 bases. CDR1 SGHVS and CDR2 FQNEAQ come from the germline V gene. The CDR3 runs 16 residues. Trimming at V came to 4 bases and at J to 0 bases, leaving 3 bases not matched to a gene. The CDR3 spells CASSSGTSGDSYEQYF. CDR3 nucleotide sequence: TGTGCCAGCAGCTCAGGGACTAGCGGGGACTCCTACGAGCAGTACTTC.

This clonotype was counted only a few times. The chain links TRBV29-1 to TRBJ2-5; D could derive from TRBD1 or TRBD2 (5 bases each). Germline values: CDR1 SQVTM, CDR2 ANQGSEA. V lost 4 bases, J lost 4 bases, and 13 bases lay in between. The CDR3 runs 13 residues. DNA of the CDR3: TGCAGCGTTGTCGGGACCCTGGGAGAGACCCAGTACTTC. Protein: CSVVGTLGETQYF.

This clonotype appeared many times. The chain combines TRBV6-5 with TRBJ2-7, with 13 bases fitting TRBD2. CDR3 size: 15 residues. With V trimmed by 4 bases and J by 3 bases, 3 bases remained unmatched. Germline loops: CDR1 MNHEY, CDR2 SVGAGI. The CDR3 sequence is CASSWGTSGDYEQYF. DNA of the CDR3: TGTGCCAGCAGTTGGGGGACTAGCGGGGACTACGAGCAGTACTTC.

This clonotype was counted only a few times. The CDR3 sequence is CAISEDLEETQYF. The CDR3 DNA follows: TGTGCCATCAGTGAGGATTTAGAAGAGACCCAGTACTTC. The chain couples TRBV10-3 to TRBJ2-5; D not resolved. Germline V CDR1 and CDR2: ENHRY, SYGVKD. Trimming took 2 bases from V and 3 from J, leaving 7 bases between them. This CDR3 comprises 13 residues.

This clonotype was seen only once. This chain joins TRBV7-9 and TRBJ1-4, with a tentative D call TRBD1 (5 bases). Trimming removed 0 bases at V and 8 bases at J, with 13 bases between. This CDR3 contains 15 residues. From germline, CDR1 is SEHNR and CDR2 FQNEAQ (reference sequence). CDR3 sequence: CASSLAGTRGEKLFF. In DNA, the CDR3 is TGTGCCAGCAGCTTAGCCGGGACCCGGGGGGAAAAACTGTTTTTT.

The J gene is TRBJ1-1, the V gene TRBV25-1, with D tentatively TRBD1 (6 bases). Germline V lookup: CDR1 MGHDK, CDR2 SYGVNS. The CDR3 loop spans 14 amino acids. V lost 7 bases and J lost 0, with 12 bases in between. Written as DNA, the CDR3 is TGTGCCAGCACTAGGACAGCTATGAACACTGAAGCTTTCTTT. Amino acids: CASTRTAMNTEAFF.

This clonotype was counted between two and nine times. The V call is TRBV20-1, the J call TRBJ2-1; 8 bases line up with TRBD2. Germline CDR1 reads DFQATT; CDR2 reads SNEGSKA (reference sequence). V shed 0 bases and J 7 bases; nucleotides not matched to a gene: 14. The CDR3 extends over 17 amino acids. Here the CDR3 reads CSARDPSGYKPLNEQFF. The DNA of the CDR3 is TGCAGTGCTAGAGACCCTAGCGGGTATAAGCCCCTAAATGAGCAGTTCTTC.

The chain has TRBV7-2 and TRBJ2-1; tentatively, D is TRBD2 (5 bases). The CDR3 sequence is 17 residues long. The germline V and J ends were trimmed by 5 bases and 3 bases, with 20 bases remaining between them. The germline V gene encodes CDR1 SGHTA and CDR2 FQGNSA. The CDR3 nucleotides read TGTGCCAGCAGCAAACGCTCAGCGGTTACTTACTACAATGAGCAGTTCTTC. Translated, it gives CASSKRSAVTYYNEQFF.

This clonotype has a handful of counts. J is TRBJ1-5 and V is TRBV19; 10 nucleotides agree with TRBD1. The junction had 4 bases not matched to a gene; V was cut back by 5 bases and J by 3 bases. Germline CDR1 and CDR2: LNHDA and SQIVND (reference sequence). This CDR3 is built from 15 residues. The CDR3, as DNA: TGTGCCAGTAGTTCGGGGACAGGGGTCAATCAGCCCCAGCATTTT. Translating it yields CASSSGTGVNQPQHF.

V usage is TRBV7-9 and J usage is TRBJ2-7, with D unresolved. The CDR3 loop spans 14 amino acids. Germline lookup yields CDR1 SEHNR and CDR2 FQNEAQ (reference sequence). The ends were cut back, 5 bases at V and 5 bases at J, with 16 bases in the middle. CDR3 DNA sequence: TGTGCCAGCAGCCATCTACCCGGAAATAACGAGCAGTACGTC. It specifies CASSHLPGNNEQYV.

This clonotype was observed a few times. The rearrangement links TRBV29-1 to TRBJ2-3; 10 bases agree with TRBD2. J gave up 0 bases and V 6 bases, and 3 bases lay outside the gene matches. The CDR3 covers 14 residues. Germline V gene lookup returns CDR1 SQVTM and CDR2 ANQGSEA. DNA of the CDR3: TGCAGCGTGATAGCGGGAGGAAGCACAGATACGCAGTATTTT. It yields the protein CSVIAGGSTDTQYF.

This chain links TRBV18 with TRBJ2-2; maybe TRBD1 (5 bases). CDR3 length: 15 residues. Trimming cost V 6 bases and J 0 bases, with 11 bases left between them. The germline gives CDR1 KGHSH, CDR2 LQKENI. The CDR3 sequence is CASSRQNANTGELFF. For the CDR3, the DNA is TGTGCCAGCTCTCGACAGAACGCGAACACCGGGGAGCTGTTTTTT.

This clonotype was seen a handful of times. The chain uses TRBV12-3 or TRBV12-4 and TRBJ2-3; the D gene is possibly TRBD2 (5 bases). The CDR3 contains 14 residues. Trimming removed 6 bases at V and 3 bases at J, with 13 bases between. The CDR3 DNA sequence: TGTGCCAGCAGCTCCGGGATCGGGACAGATACGCAGTATTTT. Translating gives CASSSGIGTDTQYF.

The chain carries TRBV9 and TRBJ2-5, with D unclear. The length of the CDR3 is 13 residues. V was trimmed by 0 bases and J by 3 bases, leaving 6 bases between them. CDR1 SGDLS and CDR2 YYNGEE come from the germline V gene. CDR3: CASSVDWKETQYF. The CDR3 nucleotides are TGTGCCAGCAGCGTAGATTGGAAAGAGACCCAGTACTTC. The whole variable domain, remainder taken from reference TRBV9 and TRBJ2-5, is DSGVTQTPKHLITATGQRVTLRCSPRSGDLSVYWYQQSLDQGLQFLIQYYNGEERAKGNILERFSAQQFPDLHSELNLSSLELGDSALYFCASSVDWKETQYFGPGTRLLVL.

The chain uses TRBV6-5 and TRBJ1-4; TRBD1 is a possible D gene (6 bases). Germline CDR1 reads MNHEY; CDR2 reads SVGAGI. Trimming shortened V by 3 bases and J by 4 bases, and 18 bases separated the two germline ends. The CDR3 runs 17 residues. The CDR3, as DNA: TGTGCCAGCAGTTATTCGTTTTCACAGGGTAATAATGAAAAACTGTTTTTT. It encodes CASSYSFSQGNNEKLFF.

This clonotype has a handful of counts. The chain uses TRBV20-1 and TRBJ1-2, with TRBD1 matching over 7 bases. CDR3 size: 15 residues. J lost 4 bases, V lost 6 bases, and 14 bases had no gene match. Germline V gives CDR1 DFQATT, CDR2 SNEGSKA (reference sequence). CDR3 residues: CSAKRPGTVSYGYTF. The CDR3 DNA sequence: TGCAGTGCGAAGCGGCCCGGGACAGTTAGCTATGGCTACACCTTC.

The chain combines TRBV13 with TRBJ2-7; 11 positions match TRBD1. V lost 5 bases to trimming and J lost 2 bases; unmatched junction nucleotides: 5. CDR3 length: 15 amino acids. CDR1 is PRHDT and CDR2 is FYEKMQ in the germline V gene (reference sequence). CDR3 sequence: CASSTRDRGTYEQYV. CDR3 coding DNA: TGTGCCAGCAGCACCCGGGACAGGGGGACCTACGAGCAGTACGTC.

The rearrangement uses TRBV7-2 and TRBJ1-1; D remains unclear. The germline CDR1 and CDR2 sequences are SGHTA and FQGNSA. V gave up 7 bases and J gave up 3 bases, with 15 bases separating them. This CDR3 comprises 14 residues. In DNA, the CDR3 is TGTGCCAGCACCCCCGGCCCCGATTACACTGAAGCTTTCTTT. This gives the protein CASTPGPDYTEAFF.

The genes are TRBV20-1 and TRBJ1-1, with D possibly matching TRBD1 (5 bases). This CDR3 has 18 amino acids. The V gene lost 0 bases and the J gene lost 1 base, with 21 bases spanning the gap. CDR1 and CDR2 from the germline V gene are DFQATT and SNEGSKA (reference sequence). The CDR3 spells CSARDKFVGQTKNTEAFF. CDR3 DNA sequence: TGCAGTGCTAGAGATAAGTTCGTGGGGCAGACAAAGAACACTGAAGCTTTCTTT.

This chain links TRBV18 with TRBJ1-5; TRBD1 might be the D (5 bases). V was pared by 0 bases and J by 5 bases, with 11 bases between. Germline V gene sequence: CDR1 KGHSH, CDR2 LQKENI. The CDR3 has 15 amino acids. The CDR3 loop reads CASSPPGAGDQPQHF. The CDR3 bases are TGTGCCAGCTCACCACCCGGGGCAGGAGATCAGCCCCAGCATTTT.

The chain is built from TRBV20-1 and TRBJ1-1, with 9 bases aligning to TRBD1. This CDR3 region has 14 residues. Germline V gives CDR1 DFQATT, CDR2 SNEGSKA (reference sequence). The J segment lost 1 base and the V segment lost 4 bases, leaving 4 bases of the junction unmatched. CDR3 region: CSAILTGGNTEAFF. In nucleotides, the CDR3 is TGCAGTGCTATTTTGACAGGGGGGAACACTGAAGCTTTCTTT.